This TCR beta chain emerged from a study of T cell repertoires in ileal Crohn's disease. About the study: MI samples are biopsies from the surgical specimen's proximal margin.

Libraries were prepared by immunoSEQ multiplex PCR; TCRdb keeps only in-frame clonotypes and omits some of them. The sample has 5,500 to 8,500 clones; just under 75% are singletons. CDR3 length: 12 residues. V was cut by 3 bases and J by 7 bases, with 9 bases left in between. Germline CDR1 reads WSHSY; CDR2 reads SAAADI. The time point here: proximal margin of the surgical specimen (macroscopically non-inflamed). The V gene is TRBV10-2, the J gene TRBJ2-5; D not resolved. Sequencing was carried out using ileal tissue. This TCR came from an adult with Crohn's disease. As DNA, the CDR3 is TGCGCCAGCAGTGACTTTTCCCCGACCCAGTACTTC. As protein: CASSDFSPTQYF.